This T cell receptor (beta chain) was recovered during a study of T cell repertoires in cytomegalovirus infection. Study at large: As its CMV epitopes, the study selected recently identified HLA-C-restricted and well-studied HLA-B-restricted targets. Matching HLA type and CMV infection were both indicated by public TCR beta signatures.

Trimming removed 2 bases from V and 4 bases from J; junction bases left unmatched: 4. This CDR3 contains 15 residues. In germline, CDR1 is MDHEN, CDR2 SYDVKM. Each CDR3 protein is one row after TCRdb ran MiXCR on the reads. Of some 480,000 distinct CDR3 sequences detected, around 35% appear once; the ten largest clones hold 17%. This clonotype was observed a handful of times. Its antigen is not identified. This TCR was sampled from a human donor in good health (CMV status not recorded). Some clones in this sample may be carry-over from other donors' samples. Sequencing used cultured PBMCs, obtained from culture after CMV antigen stimulation. The chain uses TRBV28 and TRBJ1-2, with 10 bases that match TRBD1. CDR3 loop: CASSLLDRGGYGYTF. CDR3 sequence (DNA): TGTGCCAGCAGTTTACTGGACAGGGGGGGCTATGGCTACACCTTC.